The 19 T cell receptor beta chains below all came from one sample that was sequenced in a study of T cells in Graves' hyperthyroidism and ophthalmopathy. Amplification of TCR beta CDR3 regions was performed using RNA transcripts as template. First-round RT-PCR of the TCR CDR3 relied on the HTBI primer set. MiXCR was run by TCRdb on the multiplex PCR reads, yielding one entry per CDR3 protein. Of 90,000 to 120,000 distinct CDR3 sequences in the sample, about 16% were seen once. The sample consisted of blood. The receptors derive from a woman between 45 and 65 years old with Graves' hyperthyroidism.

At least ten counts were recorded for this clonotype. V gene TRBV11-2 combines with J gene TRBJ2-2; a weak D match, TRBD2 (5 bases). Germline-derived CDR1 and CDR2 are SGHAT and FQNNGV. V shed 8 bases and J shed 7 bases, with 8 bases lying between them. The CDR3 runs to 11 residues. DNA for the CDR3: TGTGCCAGCGGACGGGGCGGGGAGCTGTTTTTT. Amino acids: CASGRGGELFF.

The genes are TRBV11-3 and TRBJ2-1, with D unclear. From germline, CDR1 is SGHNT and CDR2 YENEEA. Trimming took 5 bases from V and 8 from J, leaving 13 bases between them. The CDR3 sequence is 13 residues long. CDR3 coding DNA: TGTGCCAGCAGCCGACCGCCCGTTCATGAGCAGTTCTTC. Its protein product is CASSRPPVHEQFF.

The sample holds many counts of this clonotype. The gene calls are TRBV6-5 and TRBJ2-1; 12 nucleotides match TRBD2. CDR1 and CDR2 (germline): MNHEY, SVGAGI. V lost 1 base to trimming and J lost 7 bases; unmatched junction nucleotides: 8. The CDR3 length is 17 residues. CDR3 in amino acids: CASSYLASGRGVNEQFF. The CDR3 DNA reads TGTGCCAGCAGTTACTTGGCTAGCGGGAGGGGGGTTAATGAGCAGTTCTTC.

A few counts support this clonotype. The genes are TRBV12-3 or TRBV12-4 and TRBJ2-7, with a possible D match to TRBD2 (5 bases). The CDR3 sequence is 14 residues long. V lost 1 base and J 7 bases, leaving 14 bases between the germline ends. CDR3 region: CASSLGRGRWEQYF. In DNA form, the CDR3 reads TGTGCCAGCAGTTTAGGTAGAGGGCGGTGGGAGCAGTACTTC.

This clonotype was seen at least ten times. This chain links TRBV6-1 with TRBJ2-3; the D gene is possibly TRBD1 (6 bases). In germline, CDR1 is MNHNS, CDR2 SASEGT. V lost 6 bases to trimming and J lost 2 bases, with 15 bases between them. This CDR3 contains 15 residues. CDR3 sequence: CASRSRDTYTDTQYF. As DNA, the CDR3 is TGTGCCAGCAGATCCCGGGACACCTACACAGATACGCAGTATTTT.

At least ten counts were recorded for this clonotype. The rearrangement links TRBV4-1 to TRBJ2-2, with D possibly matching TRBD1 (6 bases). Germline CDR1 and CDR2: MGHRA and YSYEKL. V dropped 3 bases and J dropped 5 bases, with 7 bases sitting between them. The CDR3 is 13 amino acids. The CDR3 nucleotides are TGCGCCAGCAGCCAGCAGGGGACCGGGGAGCTGTTTTTT. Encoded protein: CASSQQGTGELFF.

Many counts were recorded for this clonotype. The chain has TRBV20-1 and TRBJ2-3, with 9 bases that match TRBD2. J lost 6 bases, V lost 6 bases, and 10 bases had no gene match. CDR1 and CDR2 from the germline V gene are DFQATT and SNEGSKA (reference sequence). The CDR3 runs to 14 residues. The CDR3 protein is CSASRLAGSDTQYF. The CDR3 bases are TGCAGTGCCTCTCGGCTAGCGGGGTCGGATACGCAGTATTTT.

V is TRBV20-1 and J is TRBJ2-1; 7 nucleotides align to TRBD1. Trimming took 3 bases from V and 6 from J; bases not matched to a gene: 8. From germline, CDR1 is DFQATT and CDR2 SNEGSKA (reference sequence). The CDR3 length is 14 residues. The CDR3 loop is CSASNEGAFNEQFF. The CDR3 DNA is TGCAGTGCTAGCAATGAGGGGGCTTTCAATGAGCAGTTCTTC.

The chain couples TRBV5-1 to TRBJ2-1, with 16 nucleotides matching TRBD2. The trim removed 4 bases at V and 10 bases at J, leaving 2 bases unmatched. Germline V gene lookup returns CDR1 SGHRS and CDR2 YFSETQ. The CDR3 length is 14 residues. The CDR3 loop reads CASSPGLAGGEQFF. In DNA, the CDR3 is TGCGCCAGCAGCCCGGGACTAGCGGGAGGGGAGCAGTTCTTC.

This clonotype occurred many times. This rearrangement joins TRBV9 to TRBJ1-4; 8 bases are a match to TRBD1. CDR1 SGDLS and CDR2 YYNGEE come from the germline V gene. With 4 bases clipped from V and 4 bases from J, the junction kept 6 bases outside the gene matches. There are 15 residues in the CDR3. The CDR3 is CASSTGTGGNEKLFF. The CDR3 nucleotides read TGTGCCAGCAGCACAGGGACAGGCGGTAATGAAAAACTGTTTTTT. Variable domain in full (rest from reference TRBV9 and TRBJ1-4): DSGVTQTPKHLITATGQRVTLRCSPRSGDLSVYWYQQSLDQGLQFLIQYYNGEERAKGNILERFSAQQFPDLHSELNLSSLELGDSALYFCASSTGTGGNEKLFFGSGTQLSVL.

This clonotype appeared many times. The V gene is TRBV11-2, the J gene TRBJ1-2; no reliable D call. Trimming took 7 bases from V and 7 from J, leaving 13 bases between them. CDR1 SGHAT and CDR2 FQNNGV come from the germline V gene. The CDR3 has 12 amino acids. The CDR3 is CASTMLRVGYTF. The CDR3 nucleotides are TGTGCCAGCACCATGTTGAGGGTTGGCTACACCTTC.

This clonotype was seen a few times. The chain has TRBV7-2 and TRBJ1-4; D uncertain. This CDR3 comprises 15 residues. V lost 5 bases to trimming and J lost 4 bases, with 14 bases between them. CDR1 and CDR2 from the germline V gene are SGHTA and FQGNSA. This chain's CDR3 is CASSPRRRFNEKLFF. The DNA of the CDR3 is TGTGCCAGCAGCCCCCGGAGAAGGTTTAATGAAAAACTGTTTTTT.

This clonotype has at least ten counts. CDR3 sequence reads: CASSGTSGSTGELFF. In DNA, the CDR3 is TGTGCCAGCAGTGGGACTAGCGGGAGTACCGGGGAGCTGTTTTTT. The gene calls are TRBV2 and TRBJ2-2, with 13 nucleotides matching TRBD2. The CDR3 has 15 amino acids. Germline loops: CDR1 SNHLY, CDR2 FYNNEI. After removal of 4 bases from V and 5 bases from J, the junction contained 1 base not matched to a gene.

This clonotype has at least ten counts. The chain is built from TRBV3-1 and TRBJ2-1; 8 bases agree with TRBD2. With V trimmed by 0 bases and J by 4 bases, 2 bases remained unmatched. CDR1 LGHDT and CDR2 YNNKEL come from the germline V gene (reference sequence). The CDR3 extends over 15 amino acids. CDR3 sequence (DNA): TGTGCCAGCAGCCAAGATAGCGGGGTTTACAATGAGCAGTTCTTC. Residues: CASSQDSGVYNEQFF.

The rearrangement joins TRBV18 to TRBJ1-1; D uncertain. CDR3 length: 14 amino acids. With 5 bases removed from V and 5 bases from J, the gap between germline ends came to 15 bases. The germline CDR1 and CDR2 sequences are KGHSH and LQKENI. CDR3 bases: TGTGCCAGCTCAGCTAACAAGGTCGGAACTGAAGCTTTCTTT. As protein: CASSANKVGTEAFF.

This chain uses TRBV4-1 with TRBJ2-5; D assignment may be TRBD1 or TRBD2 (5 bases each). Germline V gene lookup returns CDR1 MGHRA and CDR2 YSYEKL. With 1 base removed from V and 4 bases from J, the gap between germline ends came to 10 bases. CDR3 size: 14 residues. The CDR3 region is CASSQGGGGETQYF. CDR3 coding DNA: TGCGCCAGCAGCCAAGGGGGTGGGGGAGAGACCCAGTACTTC.

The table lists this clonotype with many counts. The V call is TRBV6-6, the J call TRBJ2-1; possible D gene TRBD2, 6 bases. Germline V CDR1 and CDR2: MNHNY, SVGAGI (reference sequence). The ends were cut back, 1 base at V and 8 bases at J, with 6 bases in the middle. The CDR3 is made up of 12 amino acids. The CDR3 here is CASSYWGDEQFF. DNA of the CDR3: TGTGCCAGCAGTTACTGGGGGGATGAGCAGTTCTTC.

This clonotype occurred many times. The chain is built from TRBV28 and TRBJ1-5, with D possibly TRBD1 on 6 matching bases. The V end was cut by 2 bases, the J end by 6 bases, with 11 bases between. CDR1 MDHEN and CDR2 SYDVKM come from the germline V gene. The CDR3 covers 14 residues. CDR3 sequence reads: CASSLAGATQPQHF. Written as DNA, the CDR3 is TGTGCCAGCAGTTTAGCAGGGGCGACTCAGCCCCAGCATTTT. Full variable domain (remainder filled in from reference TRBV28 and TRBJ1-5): DVKVTQSSRYLVKRTGEKVFLECVQDMDHENMFWYRQDPGLGLRLIYFSYDVKMKEKGDIPEGYSVSREKKERFSLILESASTNQTSMYLCASSLAGATQPQHFGDGTRLSIL.

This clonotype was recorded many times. The CDR3 DNA sequence: TGTGCCAGCAGTTTTGGCCGGGCTAGCGGGAGAGAGGAGACCCAGTACTTC. This encodes CASSFGRASGREETQYF. This sequence joins TRBV12-3 or TRBV12-4 and TRBJ2-5, with TRBD2 matching over 10 bases. The CDR3 is 17 residues long. After removal of 3 bases from V and 5 bases from J, the junction contained 12 bases not matched to a gene.